These T cell receptor beta chains were read from a single sample in a study of CD8+ T cells in alopecia areata. Here immunoSEQ multiplex PCR was the method, and the copy in TCRdb shows in-frame clones only, minus some. The sample holds around 150,000 clones, roughly 80% seen once. The specimen was CD8+ T cells sorted from blood, collected at week 4, from a patient treated with tofacitinib. These TCRs come from a human donor with alopecia areata. CDR3s include the opening cysteine and the closing phenylalanine or tryptophan. Each record gives: clone size, J gene, V gene, D gene, CDR3 protein, CDR3 DNA. D genes are given only for firm matches. The size field is filled for only some rows; it gives once, few, many or a size class.

clone size: .
J gene: TRBJ1-2
V gene: TRBV25-1
D gene: .
CDR3 protein: CASTSPQGYTF
CDR3 DNA: TGTGCCAGCACTTCGCCCCAAGGCTACACCTTC

clone size: .
J gene: TRBJ1-1
V gene: TRBV29-1
D gene: .
CDR3 protein: CSVVFATEAFF
CDR3 DNA: TGCAGCGTTGTCTTCGCGACTGAAGCTTTCTTT

clone size: .
J gene: TRBJ1-6
V gene: TRBV4-3
D gene: .
CDR3 protein: CASSQEVGMNSPLHF
CDR3 DNA: TGCGCCAGCAGCCAAGAGGTTGGGATGAATTCACCCCTCCACTTT

clone size: .
J gene: TRBJ2-7
V gene: TRBV29-1
D gene: TRBD1
CDR3 protein: CSVDPGTGVYEQYF
CDR3 DNA: TGCAGCGTTGATCCTGGGACAGGGGTGTACGAGCAGTACTTC

clone size: .
J gene: TRBJ2-1
V gene: TRBV5-1
D gene: TRBD2
CDR3 protein: CASSSVAGGRHNEQFF
CDR3 DNA: TGCGCCAGCAGCTCCGTAGCGGGGGGGCGGCACAATGAGCAGTTCTTC

clone size: .
J gene: TRBJ2-7
V gene: TRBV4-1
D gene: TRBD2
CDR3 protein: CASSQGGGPYEQYF
CDR3 DNA: TGCGCCAGCAGCCAAGGCGGGGGGCCCTACGAGCAGTACTTC

clone size: .
J gene: TRBJ2-1
V gene: TRBV2
D gene: .
CDR3 protein: CASTEGRYNEQFF
CDR3 DNA: TGTGCCAGCACTGAGGGTCGCTACAATGAGCAGTTCTTC

clone size: few
J gene: TRBJ2-5
V gene: TRBV19
D gene: TRBD2
CDR3 protein: CASSIEPAGKETQYF
CDR3 DNA: TGTGCCAGTAGTATAGAACCAGCGGGGAAAGAGACCCAGTACTTC

clone size: .
J gene: TRBJ2-2
V gene: TRBV7-9
D gene: TRBD1
CDR3 protein: CASSSRQGGDTGELFF
CDR3 DNA: TGTGCCAGCAGCTCCCGACAGGGTGGGGACACCGGGGAGCTGTTTTTT

clone size: once
J gene: TRBJ2-5
V gene: TRBV13
D gene: TRBD1
CDR3 protein: CASSRGQGGQETQYF
CDR3 DNA: TGTGCCAGCAGCCGTGGACAGGGTGGTCAAGAGACCCAGTACTTC